The present TCR beta chain was sequenced within a study of cytomegalovirus exposure and HLA in healthy donors. Overall study results and limits: In terms of immune exposure information, only CMV serostatus was available. A later analysis linked a missense variant in DCLRE1C to the trimming of TCR beta V and J genes.

On this clone itself: Its antigen is as yet unknown.

The PCR was carried out with 60 Vbeta primers and 13 Jbeta primers. Some clones are missing from TCRdb's copy, which holds only in-frame ones; the method was immunoSEQ multiplex PCR. Among some 180,000 clones listed, roughly 80% were seen once. The CDR3 is 14 amino acids. Germline-derived CDR1 and CDR2 are KGHSH and LQKENI. Trimming removed 1 base at V and 4 bases at J, with 8 bases between. Sequenced input: PBMCs. The receptor was derived from a young woman in good health and CMV-seronegative. The J gene is TRBJ2-1, the V gene TRBV18, with D tentatively TRBD2 (5 bases). CDR3 sequence reads: CASSPLARYNEQFF. CDR3 nucleotides: TGTGCCAGCTCACCACTAGCGAGGTACAATGAGCAGTTCTTC.